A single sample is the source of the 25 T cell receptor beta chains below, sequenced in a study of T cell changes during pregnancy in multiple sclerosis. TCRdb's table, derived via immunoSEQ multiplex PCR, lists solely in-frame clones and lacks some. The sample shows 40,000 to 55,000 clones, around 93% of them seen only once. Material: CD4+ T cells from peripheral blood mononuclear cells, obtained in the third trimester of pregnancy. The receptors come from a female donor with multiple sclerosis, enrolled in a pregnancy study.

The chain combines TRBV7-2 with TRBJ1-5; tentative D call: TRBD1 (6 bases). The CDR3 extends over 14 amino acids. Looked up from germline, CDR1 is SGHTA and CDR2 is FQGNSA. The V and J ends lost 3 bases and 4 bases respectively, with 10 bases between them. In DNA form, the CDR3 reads TGTGCCAGCAGCTTTATTACAGGGAATCAGCCCCAGCATTTT. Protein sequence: CASSFITGNQPQHF.

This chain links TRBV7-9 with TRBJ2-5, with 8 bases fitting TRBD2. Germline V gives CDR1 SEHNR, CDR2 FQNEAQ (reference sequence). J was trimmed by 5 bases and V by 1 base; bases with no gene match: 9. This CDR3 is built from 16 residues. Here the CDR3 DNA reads TGTGCCAGCAGCTTAGGGGCAGGCGGGGGGTTGGAGACCCAGTACTTC. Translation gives CASSLGAGGGLETQYF.

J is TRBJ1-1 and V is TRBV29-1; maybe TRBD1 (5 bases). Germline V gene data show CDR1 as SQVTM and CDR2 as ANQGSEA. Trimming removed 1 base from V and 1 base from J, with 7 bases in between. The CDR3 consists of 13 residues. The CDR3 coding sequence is TGCAGCGTTGAAGGGGGGGGGAACACTGAAGCTTTCTTT. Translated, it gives CSVEGGGNTEAFF.

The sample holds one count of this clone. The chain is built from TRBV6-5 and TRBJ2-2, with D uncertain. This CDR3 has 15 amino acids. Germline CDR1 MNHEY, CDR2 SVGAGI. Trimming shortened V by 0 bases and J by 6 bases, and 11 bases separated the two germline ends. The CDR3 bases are TGTGCCAGCAGTTACTCGAGTCTAGTGGCCGGGGAGCTGTTTTTT. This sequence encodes CASSYSSLVAGELFF.

CDR3 sequence (DNA): TGTGCCTGGAGAGGCGACAGGGGCACCAACGAGCAGTACTTC. It translates to CAWRGDRGTNEQYF. V is TRBV30 and J is TRBJ2-7, with 8 positions matching TRBD1. With V trimmed by 3 bases and J by 5 bases, 9 bases remained unmatched. The CDR3 has 14 amino acids. The germline V gene encodes CDR1 GTSNPN and CDR2 SVGIG (reference sequence).

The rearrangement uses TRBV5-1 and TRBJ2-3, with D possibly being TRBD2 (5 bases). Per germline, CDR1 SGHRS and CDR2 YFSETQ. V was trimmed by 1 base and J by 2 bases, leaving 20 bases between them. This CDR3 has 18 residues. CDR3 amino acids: CASSLSFLRVQTTDTQYF. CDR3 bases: TGCGCCAGCAGCTTGAGTTTTTTGAGGGTTCAAACCACAGATACGCAGTATTTT.

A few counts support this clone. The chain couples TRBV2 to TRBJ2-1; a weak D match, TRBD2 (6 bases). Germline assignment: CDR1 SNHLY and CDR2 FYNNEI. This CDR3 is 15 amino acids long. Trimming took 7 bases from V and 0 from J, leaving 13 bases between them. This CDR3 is CASIESGHSYNEQFF. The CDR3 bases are TGTGCCAGCATAGAAAGCGGGCACTCCTACAATGAGCAGTTCTTC.

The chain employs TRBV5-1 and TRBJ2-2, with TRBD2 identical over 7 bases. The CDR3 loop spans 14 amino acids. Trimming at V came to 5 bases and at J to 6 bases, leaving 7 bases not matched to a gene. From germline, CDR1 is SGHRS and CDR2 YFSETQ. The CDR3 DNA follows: TGCGCCAGCAGTTACGGCGGGAGTCCCGGGGAGCTGTTTTTT. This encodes CASSYGGSPGELFF.

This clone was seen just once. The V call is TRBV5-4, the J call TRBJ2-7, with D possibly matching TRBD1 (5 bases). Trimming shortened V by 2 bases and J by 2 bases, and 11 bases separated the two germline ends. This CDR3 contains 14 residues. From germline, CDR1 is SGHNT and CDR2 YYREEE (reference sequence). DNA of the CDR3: TGTGCCAGCAGCTTTAAGGGGTTCCCCTACGAGCAGTACTTC. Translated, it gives CASSFKGFPYEQYF.

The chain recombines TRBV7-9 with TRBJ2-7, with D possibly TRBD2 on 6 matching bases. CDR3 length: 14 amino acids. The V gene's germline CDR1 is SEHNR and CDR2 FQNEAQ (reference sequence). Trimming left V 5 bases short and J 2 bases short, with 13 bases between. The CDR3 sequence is CASSVGTPPYEQYF. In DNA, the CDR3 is TGTGCCAGCAGCGTCGGGACTCCTCCCTACGAGCAGTACTTC.

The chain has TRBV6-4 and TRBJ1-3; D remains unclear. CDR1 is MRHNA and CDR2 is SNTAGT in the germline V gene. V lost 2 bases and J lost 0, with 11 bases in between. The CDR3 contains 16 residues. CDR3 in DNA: TGTGCCAGCAGTGACATCCATTTGAGCTCTGGAAACACCATATATTTT. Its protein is CASSDIHLSSGNTIYF.

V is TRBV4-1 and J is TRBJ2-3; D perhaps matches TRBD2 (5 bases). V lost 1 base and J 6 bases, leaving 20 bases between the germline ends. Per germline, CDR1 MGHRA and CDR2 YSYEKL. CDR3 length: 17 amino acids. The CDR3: CASSQVGRSEGRDTQYF. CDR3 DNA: TGCGCCAGCAGCCAAGTGGGCCGGAGTGAGGGAAGGGATACGCAGTATTTT.

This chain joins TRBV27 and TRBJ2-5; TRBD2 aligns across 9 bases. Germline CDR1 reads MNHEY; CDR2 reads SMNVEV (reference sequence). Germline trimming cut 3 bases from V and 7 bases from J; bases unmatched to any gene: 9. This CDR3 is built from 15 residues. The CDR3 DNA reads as TGTGCCAGCAGTTTTTTTGGGACTAGCCCAAGGACCCAGTACTTC. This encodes CASSFFGTSPRTQYF.

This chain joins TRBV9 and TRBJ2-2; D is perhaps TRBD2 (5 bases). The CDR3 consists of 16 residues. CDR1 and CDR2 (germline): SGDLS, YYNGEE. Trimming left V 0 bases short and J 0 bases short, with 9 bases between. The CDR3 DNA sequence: TGTGCCAGCAGCGTAGCGGCGGGCGCGAACACCGGGGAGCTGTTTTTT. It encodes CASSVAAGANTGELFF.

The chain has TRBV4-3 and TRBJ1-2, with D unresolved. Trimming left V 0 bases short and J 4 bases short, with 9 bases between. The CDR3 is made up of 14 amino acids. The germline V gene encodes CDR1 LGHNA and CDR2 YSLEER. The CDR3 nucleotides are TGCGCCAGCAGCCAAGATCGGTCCGGCTATGGCTACACCTTC. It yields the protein CASSQDRSGYGYTF.

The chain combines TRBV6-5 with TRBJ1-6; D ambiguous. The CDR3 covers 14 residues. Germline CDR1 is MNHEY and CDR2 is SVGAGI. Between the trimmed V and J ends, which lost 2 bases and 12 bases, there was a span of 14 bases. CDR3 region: CASSYGPGREPLHF. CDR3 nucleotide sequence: TGTGCCAGCAGTTACGGGCCCGGGCGGGAACCCCTCCACTTT.

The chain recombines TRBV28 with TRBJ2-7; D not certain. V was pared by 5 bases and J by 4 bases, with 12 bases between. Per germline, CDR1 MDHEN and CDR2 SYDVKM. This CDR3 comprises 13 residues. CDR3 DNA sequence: TGTGCCAGCAGTGTGGCGGTTCGGTACGAGCAGTACTTC. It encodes CASSVAVRYEQYF.

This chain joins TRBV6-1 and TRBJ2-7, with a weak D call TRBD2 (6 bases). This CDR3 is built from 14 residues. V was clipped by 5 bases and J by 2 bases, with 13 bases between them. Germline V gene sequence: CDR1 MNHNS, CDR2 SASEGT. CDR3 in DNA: TGTGCCAGCAGTACCCGGAGGGGCCCCTACGAGCAGTACTTC. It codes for CASSTRRGPYEQYF.

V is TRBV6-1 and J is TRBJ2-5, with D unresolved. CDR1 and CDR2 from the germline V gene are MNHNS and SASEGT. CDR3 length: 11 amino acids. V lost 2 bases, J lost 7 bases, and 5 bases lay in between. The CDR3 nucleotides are TGTGCCAGCAGTGAATCGGTGACCCAGTACTTC. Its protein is CASSESVTQYF.

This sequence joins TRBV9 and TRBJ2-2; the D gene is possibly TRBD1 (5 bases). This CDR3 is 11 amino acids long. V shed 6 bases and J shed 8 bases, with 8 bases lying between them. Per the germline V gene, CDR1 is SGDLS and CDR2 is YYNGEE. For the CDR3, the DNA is TGTGCCAGCACCAAGGGGGGGGAGCTGTTTTTT. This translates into CASTKGGELFF.

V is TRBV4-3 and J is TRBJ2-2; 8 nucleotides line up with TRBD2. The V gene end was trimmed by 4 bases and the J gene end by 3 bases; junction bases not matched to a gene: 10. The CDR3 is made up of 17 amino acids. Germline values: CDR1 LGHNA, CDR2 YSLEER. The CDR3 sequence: CASSPAGGGMYTGELFF. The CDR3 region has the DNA TGCGCCAGCAGCCCCGCTGGCGGGGGGATGTACACCGGGGAGCTGTTTTTT.

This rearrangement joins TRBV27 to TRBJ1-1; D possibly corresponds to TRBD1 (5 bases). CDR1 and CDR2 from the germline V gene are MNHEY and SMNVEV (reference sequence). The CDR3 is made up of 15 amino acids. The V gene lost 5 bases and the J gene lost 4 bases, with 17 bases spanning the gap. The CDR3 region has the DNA TGTGCCAGCAGTCCCCGACAGCGGGGTCTCACTGAAGCTTTCTTT. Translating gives CASSPRQRGLTEAFF.

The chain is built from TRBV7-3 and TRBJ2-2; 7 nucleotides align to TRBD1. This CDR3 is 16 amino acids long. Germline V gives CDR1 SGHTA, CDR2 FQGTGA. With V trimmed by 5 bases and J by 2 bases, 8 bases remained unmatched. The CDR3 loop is CASSPPGTANTGELFF. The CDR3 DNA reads TGTGCCAGCAGCCCCCCAGGGACAGCCAACACCGGGGAGCTGTTTTTT. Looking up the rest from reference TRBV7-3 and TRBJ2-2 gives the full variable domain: GAGVSQTPSNKVTEKGKYVELRCDPISGHTALYWYRQSLGQGPEFLIYFQGTGAADDSGLPNDRFFAVRPEGSVSTLKIQRTERGDSAVYLCASSPPGTANTGELFFGEGSRLTVL.

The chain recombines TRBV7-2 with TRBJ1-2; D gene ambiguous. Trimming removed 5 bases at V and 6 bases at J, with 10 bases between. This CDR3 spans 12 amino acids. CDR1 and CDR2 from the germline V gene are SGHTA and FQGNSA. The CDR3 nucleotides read TGTGCCAGCAGCGTGCCGTCGGATGGCTACACCTTC. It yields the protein CASSVPSDGYTF.

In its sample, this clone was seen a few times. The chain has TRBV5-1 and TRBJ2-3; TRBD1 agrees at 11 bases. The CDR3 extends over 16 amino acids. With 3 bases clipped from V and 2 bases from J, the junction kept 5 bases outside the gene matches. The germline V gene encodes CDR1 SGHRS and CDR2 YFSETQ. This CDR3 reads CASSSRDRGVTDTQYF. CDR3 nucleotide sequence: TGCGCCAGCAGCTCAAGGGACAGGGGGGTCACAGATACGCAGTATTTT.